This T cell receptor (beta chain) derives from a study of Graves' ophthalmopathy and Graves' hyperthyroidism. Study summary: Pretreatment peripheral blood was obtained at initial diagnosis.

Amplification of the TCR beta CDR3 regions used RNA transcripts (as template). An initial RT-PCR round employing HTBI primers preceded a second-round multiplex PCR. TCRdb recomputed calls from the multiplex PCR reads with MiXCR, one row per CDR3 protein. The sample consists of under 400,000 distinct CDR3 sequences, roughly 16% of them appearing once. As diagnostic evidence, clinical symptoms, serum thyroxine, TRAb, thyroid ultrasound and orbital computed tomography were relied upon. The ends were cut back, 0 bases at V and 7 bases at J, with 9 bases in the middle. The CDR3 totals 13 residues. This sequence originates from an adult man with Graves' ophthalmopathy. The source material was peripheral blood. The chain is built from TRBV12-3 or TRBV12-4 and TRBJ1-2, with D perhaps matching TRBD1 (5 bases). The CDR3 sequence: CASSLAAGIGYTF. The CDR3 DNA is TGTGCCAGCAGTTTAGCGGCAGGGATTGGCTACACCTTC.